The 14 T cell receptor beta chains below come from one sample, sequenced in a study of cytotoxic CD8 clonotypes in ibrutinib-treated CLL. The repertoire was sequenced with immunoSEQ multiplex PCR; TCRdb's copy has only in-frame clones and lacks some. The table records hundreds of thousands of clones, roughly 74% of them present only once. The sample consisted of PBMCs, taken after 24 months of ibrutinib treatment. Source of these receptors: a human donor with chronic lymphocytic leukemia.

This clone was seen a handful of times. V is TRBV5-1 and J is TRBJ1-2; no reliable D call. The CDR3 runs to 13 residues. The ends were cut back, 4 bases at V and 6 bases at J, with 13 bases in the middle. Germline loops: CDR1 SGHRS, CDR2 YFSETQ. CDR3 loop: CASSVQGNDGYTF. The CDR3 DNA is TGCGCCAGCAGCGTTCAAGGGAACGATGGCTACACCTTC.

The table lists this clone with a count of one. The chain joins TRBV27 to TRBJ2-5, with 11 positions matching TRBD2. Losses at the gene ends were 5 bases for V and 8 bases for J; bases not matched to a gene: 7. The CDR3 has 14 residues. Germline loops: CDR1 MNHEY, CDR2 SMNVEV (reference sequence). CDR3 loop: CASSVRLAGTTQYF. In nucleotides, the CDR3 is TGTGCCAGCAGTGTAAGACTAGCGGGAACTACCCAGTACTTC.

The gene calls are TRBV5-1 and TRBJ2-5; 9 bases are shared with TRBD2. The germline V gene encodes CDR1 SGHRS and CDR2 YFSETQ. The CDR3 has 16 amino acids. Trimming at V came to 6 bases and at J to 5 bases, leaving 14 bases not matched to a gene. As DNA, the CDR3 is TGCGCCAGCATGAAGAACCCCGCGGGAGGGCCTGAGACCCAGTACTTC. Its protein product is CASMKNPAGGPETQYF.

The CDR3, as DNA: TGTGCCATCACTCCCGAGGGATATAGGTCCGAGCAGTACTTC. Its protein is CAITPEGYRSEQYF. The gene calls are TRBV10-3 and TRBJ2-7; tentatively, D is TRBD2 (5 bases). V was clipped by 7 bases and J by 6 bases, with 19 bases between them. CDR3 length: 14 amino acids. Germline V gives CDR1 ENHRY, CDR2 SYGVKD.

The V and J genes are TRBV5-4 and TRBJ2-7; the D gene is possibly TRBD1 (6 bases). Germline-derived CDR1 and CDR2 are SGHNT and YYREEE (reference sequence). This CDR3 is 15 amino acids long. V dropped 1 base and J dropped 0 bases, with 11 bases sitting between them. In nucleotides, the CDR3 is TGTGCCAGCAGCTTGAAAGGGACAAACTCCTACGAGCAGTACTTC. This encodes CASSLKGTNSYEQYF.

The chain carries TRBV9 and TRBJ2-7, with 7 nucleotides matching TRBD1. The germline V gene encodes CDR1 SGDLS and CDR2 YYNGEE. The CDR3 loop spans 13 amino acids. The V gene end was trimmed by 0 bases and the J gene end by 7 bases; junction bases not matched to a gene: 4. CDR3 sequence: CASSVGTTGEQYF. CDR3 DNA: TGTGCCAGCAGCGTAGGTACGACAGGGGAGCAGTACTTC.

CDR3 DNA: TGTGCCAGTAGTTCCCCCAGGGGGTGGCAAGAGACCCAGTACTTC. Encoded protein: CASSSPRGWQETQYF. The chain recombines TRBV19 with TRBJ2-5; 7 bases agree with TRBD1. The CDR3 extends over 15 amino acids. The trim removed 5 bases at V and 2 bases at J, leaving 8 bases unmatched. CDR1 and CDR2 (germline): LNHDA, SQIVND (reference sequence).

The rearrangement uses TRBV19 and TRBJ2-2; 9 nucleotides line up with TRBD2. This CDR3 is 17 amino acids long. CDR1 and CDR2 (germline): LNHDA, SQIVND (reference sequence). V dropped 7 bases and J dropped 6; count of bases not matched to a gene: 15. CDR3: CASKLERLAERPGELFF. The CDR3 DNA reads TGTGCCAGTAAGTTGGAACGACTAGCGGAACGACCCGGGGAGCTGTTTTTT.

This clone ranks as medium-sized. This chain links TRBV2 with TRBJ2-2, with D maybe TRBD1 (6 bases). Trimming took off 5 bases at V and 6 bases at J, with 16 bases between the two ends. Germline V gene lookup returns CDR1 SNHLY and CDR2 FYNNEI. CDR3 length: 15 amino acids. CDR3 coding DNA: TGTGCCAGCAGTAACTTTAACAGGGTCGCCGGGGAGCTGTTTTTT. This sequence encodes CASSNFNRVAGELFF.

The CDR3 coding sequence is TGTGCCAGCAGCCCCCCAAGCGCAGATACGCAGTATTTT. It codes for CASSPPSADTQYF. The chain employs TRBV9 and TRBJ2-3; D is ambiguous. The CDR3 sequence is 13 residues long. V lost 4 bases, J lost 4 bases, and 10 bases lay in between. From germline, CDR1 is SGDLS and CDR2 YYNGEE.

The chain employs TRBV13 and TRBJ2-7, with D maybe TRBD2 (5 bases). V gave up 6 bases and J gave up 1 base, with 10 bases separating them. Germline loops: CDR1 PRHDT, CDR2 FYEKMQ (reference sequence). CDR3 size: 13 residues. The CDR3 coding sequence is TGTGCCAGCAGGGCCGGGAATTCCTACGAGCAGTACTTC. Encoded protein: CASRAGNSYEQYF.

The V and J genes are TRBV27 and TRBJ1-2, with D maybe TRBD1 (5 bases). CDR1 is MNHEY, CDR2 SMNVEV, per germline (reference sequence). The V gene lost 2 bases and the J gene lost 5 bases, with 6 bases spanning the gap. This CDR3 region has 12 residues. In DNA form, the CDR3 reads TGTGCCAGCAGTTTACAGGGATATGGCTACACCTTC. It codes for CASSLQGYGYTF.

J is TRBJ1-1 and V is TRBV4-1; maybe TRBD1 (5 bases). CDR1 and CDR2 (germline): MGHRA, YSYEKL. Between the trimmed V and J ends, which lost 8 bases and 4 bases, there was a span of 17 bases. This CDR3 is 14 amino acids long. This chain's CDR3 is CASGPQESSTEAFF. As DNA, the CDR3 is TGCGCCAGCGGTCCACAGGAGAGTAGCACTGAAGCTTTCTTT.

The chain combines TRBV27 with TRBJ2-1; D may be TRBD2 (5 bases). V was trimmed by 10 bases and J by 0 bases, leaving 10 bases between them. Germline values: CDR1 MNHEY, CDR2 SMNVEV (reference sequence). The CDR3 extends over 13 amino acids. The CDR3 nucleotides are TGTGCCACTGCGGGCTTCTCCTACAATGAGCAGTTCTTC. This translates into CATAGFSYNEQFF.